The T cell receptor beta chain under discussion was sequenced for a study of low-dose radiotherapy and immunotherapy resistance in tumors (dated by TCRdb to 2021 to 2024). Study-wide context: In Cohort 1, each fraction delivered 0.5 Gy every 2 weeks, and the prescribed total PTV dose was 6.5 Gy. Patients in Cohort 2 were given 1 Gy per fraction every two weeks, for a total of 13 Gy across 26 weeks. Patients were given nivolumab as a 240 mg flat dose every two weeks and ipilimumab at 1 mg/kg every six weeks, with both drugs delivered intravenously. Intravenous cyclophosphamide at 200 mg/m2 was administered every two weeks, one day ahead of each radiation and immunotherapy administration. Aspirin 300 mg was taken orally once daily by patients for four cycles, starting on cycle 1 day 1. No randomization into treatment groups was done for the people taking part in the trial. Eight patients were included in the translational analysis, namely three from the first dose cohort plus the first five from the second dose cohort.

According to the study, the label for this sample's time point signals: after trial treatment. The treatment or condition label on this specimen signifies: LDRT plus nivolumab, ipilimumab, low-dose cyclophosphamide and aspirin (RACIN trial). Donors were enrolled in RACIN, a single-arm phase I dose-escalation trial in which nivolumab, ipilimumab, aspirin, low-dose cyclophosphamide and low-dose radiotherapy were combined. Eligible patients had advanced, TIL-negative solid tumors. Sequenced on an Illumina HiSeq 2500. First-strand cDNA was synthesized with Superscript III and a set of TRAV- and TRBV-specific primers, covering both TCRalpha and TCRbeta chains. TCRs were amplified with Phusion for around 18 PCR cycles using a constant-region primer together with the adapter attached to the V primers. Amplification of the isolated mRNA was done with the MessageAmp II aRNA Amplification Kit, which involved a roughly 15-hour in vitro transcription at 37 degrees C. The Dynabeads mRNA DIRECT Purification Kit was used to isolate mRNA for TCR sequencing. Indexed Illumina adapters were added in a second Phusion PCR of about 24 cycles, and the PCR products were purified with AMPure XP beads. From the authors' description of their analysis: Custom Perl scripts pooled TCR sequences encoding the same protein, removed out-of-frame sequences and computed each clonotype's abundance. The analysis excluded TCR sequences that were supported by just one read. The metrics used to describe the repertoires included Shannon entropy, Gini index, clonality, richness, and the frequency of TCRs shared between repertoires. The raw public reads went through TCRdb reprocessing: fastp at Q25, MiXCR clone calling, in-frame beta chains kept. Merged by CDR3 protein, the rows form single entries marked with the most common genes and DNA. The V and J calls reflect TCRdb's pipeline rather than the authors' work. Present in this sample are 95,000 to 100,000 distinct CDR3 sequences, roughly 20% of which were seen just once. The top ten hold roughly 3.9% of the sample.

The germline V gene gives CDR1 as SGHAT and CDR2 as FQNNGV. The CDR3 numbers 11 residues from cysteine through phenylalanine. Left in the record is the CDR3 DNA by itself, 33 bases read in frame from the first base. Here V drops 7 bases and J drops 9 bases, and the junction holds 2 bases not matched to any gene. This clonotype was found many times. Its cognate antigen has yet to be identified. No base quality information exists; no much larger clone differs at one position. This TCR derives from a male donor with prostate cancer. This sample comprised PBMCs, obtained after low-dose radiotherapy plus immunotherapy. The sequence joins TRBV11-2 to TRBJ2-1, and TRBD2 matches 8 of the central bases. The CDR3 loop reads CASTGRVEQFF. The sequenced DNA is TGTGCCAGCACCGGGAGGGTTGAGCAGTTCTTC.